These 11 T cell receptor beta chains came from one sample sequenced in a study of regulatory T cells. Study-wide results and limits: In CD3G-deficient patients, conventional CD4+ T cells were enriched for hydrophobic CDR3 residues at positions 6 and 7.

No antigen is known for these receptors. The PCR used 52 TRBV and 13 TRBJ primers. The data were produced by immunoSEQ multiplex PCR, yet TCRdb's version contains in-frame clones alone and is incomplete. The table shows some 15,000 clones, with approximately 82% occurring only once. Material: conventional CD4+ T cells sorted from blood. These receptors all stem from a person between 30 and 45 years old with CD3G deficiency.

This clone was counted a few times. The rearrangement joins TRBV7-9 to TRBJ2-3, with unresolved D. In germline, CDR1 is SEHNR, CDR2 FQNEAQ (reference sequence). The CDR3 loop spans 15 amino acids. V lost 2 bases, J lost 0 bases, and 9 bases lay in between. CDR3 loop: CASSLFRGSTDTQYF. CDR3 nucleotide sequence: TGTGCCAGCAGCTTATTTAGAGGAAGCACAGATACGCAGTATTTT.

This clone was counted a single time. The rearrangement links TRBV6-1 to TRBJ2-7; perhaps TRBD2 as D (5 bases). Germline V gene sequence: CDR1 MNHNS, CDR2 SASEGT. V shed 8 bases and J shed 1 base, with 12 bases lying between them. CDR3 length: 13 residues. The CDR3 DNA reads TGTGCCAGCGGTCGGGAACTTTCCTACGAGCAGTACTTC. This translates into CASGRELSYEQYF.

A single count supports this clone. The chain carries TRBV19 and TRBJ1-6; D is undetermined. The CDR3 loop spans 13 amino acids. Germline CDR1 is LNHDA and CDR2 is SQIVND (reference sequence). The germline V and J ends were trimmed by 3 bases and 9 bases, with 9 bases remaining between them. CDR3 region: CASSISGSSPLHF. CDR3 nucleotides: TGTGCCAGTAGTATTAGCGGGTCTTCACCCCTCCACTTT.

The chain joins TRBV11-2 to TRBJ2-1; 7 bases match TRBD1. CDR1 SGHAT and CDR2 FQNNGV come from the germline V gene. V trimming: 4 bases; J trimming: 4 bases; junction bases outside the gene matches: 10. The CDR3 is 16 amino acids. The CDR3, as DNA: TGTGCCAGCAGCTCCCCGAGAGGGGGCGGTTACAATGAGCAGTTCTTC. As protein: CASSSPRGGGYNEQFF.

The chain joins TRBV5-1 to TRBJ2-5, with 8 bases identical to TRBD1. Trimming at V came to 4 bases and at J to 5 bases, leaving 10 bases not matched to a gene. The CDR3 is 15 residues long. In germline, CDR1 is SGHRS, CDR2 YFSETQ. In DNA form, the CDR3 reads TGCGCCAGCAGCGTAGGACGGACAGGGATTGAGACCCAGTACTTC. It is translated as CASSVGRTGIETQYF.

In its sample, this clone was seen once. This sequence joins TRBV28 and TRBJ1-2, with D possibly matching TRBD1 (6 bases). CDR1 is MDHEN, CDR2 SYDVKM, per germline. V was cut by 2 bases and J by 3 bases, with 22 bases left in between. The CDR3 spans 18 residues. The CDR3 DNA reads TGTGCCAGCAGTTTAAAGGTTCGGGGGGCGCGTGCCGACTATGGCTACACCTTC. Residues: CASSLKVRGARADYGYTF.

J is TRBJ1-5 and V is TRBV6-6, with D unclear. Per the germline V gene, CDR1 is MNHNY and CDR2 is SVGAGI (reference sequence). The V end lost 2 bases, the J end lost 5 bases, and 4 bases lay between the germline ends. CDR3 size: 12 residues. The CDR3 spells CASSYRDQPQHF. CDR3 DNA: TGTGCCAGCAGTTACCGGGATCAGCCCCAGCATTTT.

This chain links TRBV6-6 with TRBJ1-5; D gene uncertain. The CDR3 spans 13 residues. Germline CDR1 and CDR2: MNHNY and SVGAGI (reference sequence). V shed 0 bases and J shed 5 bases, with 5 bases lying between them. DNA of the CDR3: TGTGCCAGCAGTTACTCGCCAGATCAGCCCCAGCATTTT. This codes for CASSYSPDQPQHF.

The chain couples TRBV18 to TRBJ1-2; the D gene is possibly TRBD1 (5 bases). This CDR3 region has 14 residues. Germline assignment: CDR1 KGHSH and CDR2 LQKENI. Between the trimmed V and J ends, which lost 2 bases and 4 bases, there was a span of 11 bases. CDR3: CASSPKQGPYGYTF. CDR3 in DNA: TGTGCCAGCTCACCAAAGCAGGGACCCTATGGCTACACCTTC.

The chain has TRBV7-9 and TRBJ2-7, with D maybe TRBD2 (5 bases). Trimming shortened V by 1 base and J by 5 bases, and 12 bases separated the two germline ends. In germline, CDR1 is SEHNR, CDR2 FQNEAQ (reference sequence). This CDR3 has 14 residues. The CDR3 DNA sequence: TGTGCCAGCAGCTTAGGCGAGGGATGGGACGAGCAGTACTTC. This translates into CASSLGEGWDEQYF.

Of note for this clone: Additional DNA sequences in this sample encode the identical CDR3. J is TRBJ2-1 and V is TRBV7-9; 8 bases are shared with TRBD1. Germline CDR1 is SEHNR and CDR2 is FQNEAQ (reference sequence). Trimming removed 5 bases from V and 0 bases from J; junction bases left unmatched: 15. The CDR3 sequence is 19 residues long. Written as DNA, the CDR3 is TGTGCCAGCAGCCCCGGCAGGGGGCTACGCTTGGGCTCCTACAATGAGCAGTTCTTC. Translating it yields CASSPGRGLRLGSYNEQFF.